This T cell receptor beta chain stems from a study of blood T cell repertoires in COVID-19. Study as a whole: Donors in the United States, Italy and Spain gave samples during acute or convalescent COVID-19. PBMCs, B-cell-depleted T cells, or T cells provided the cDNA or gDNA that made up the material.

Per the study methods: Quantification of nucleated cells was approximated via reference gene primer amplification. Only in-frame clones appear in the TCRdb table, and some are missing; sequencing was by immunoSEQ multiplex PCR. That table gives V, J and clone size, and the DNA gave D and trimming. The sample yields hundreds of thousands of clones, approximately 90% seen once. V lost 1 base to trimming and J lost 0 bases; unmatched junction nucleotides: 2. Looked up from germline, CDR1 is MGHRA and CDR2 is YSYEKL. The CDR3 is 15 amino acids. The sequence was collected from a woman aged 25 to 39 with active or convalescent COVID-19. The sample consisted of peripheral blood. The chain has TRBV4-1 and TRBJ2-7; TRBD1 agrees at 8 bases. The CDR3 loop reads CASSQGGQASYEQYF. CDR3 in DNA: TGCGCCAGCAGCCAAGGGGGACAGGCCTCCTACGAGCAGTACTTC.